This T cell receptor beta chain stems from a study of T cell changes during pregnancy in multiple sclerosis. This CDR3 region has 15 residues. CDR1 and CDR2 from the germline V gene are SGHNT and YYREEE (reference sequence). Deletions cut 4 bases from V and 0 bases from J, with 13 bases between. Assay: immunoSEQ multiplex PCR; the TCRdb copy retains only in-frame clones and omits some. The sample carries roughly 79,000 clones, roughly 95% recorded once. The chain recombines TRBV5-4 with TRBJ1-2; no reliable D call. The starting material was peripheral blood, obtained in the second trimester of pregnancy. This TCR came from a female donor in good health, enrolled as a control in a pregnancy study. CDR3 in amino acids: CASSLRGFANYGYTF. In nucleotides, the CDR3 is TGTGCCAGCAGCCTTCGGGGATTTGCTAACTATGGCTACACCTTC.